This TCR beta chain was sequenced in a study of chemoradiotherapy in HPV16-positive cancers. This table comes from immunoSEQ multiplex PCR, and its TCRdb copy is limited to in-frame clones, with some not included. The table includes approximately 35,000 clones, 92% detected once. Repertoires were sampled repeatedly during chemoradiotherapy. The sequences come from blood, collected from a patient who underwent chemoradiotherapy. The TCR comes from a human donor with HPV-associated anogenital cancer.

The CDR3 nucleotides read TGTGCCAGCAGGAACCGGACAGCGAGCTACACCTTC. Its translation: CASRNRTASYTF. This sequence joins TRBV6-6 and TRBJ1-2, with a possible D match to TRBD1 (6 bases). Germline-derived CDR1 and CDR2 are MNHNY and SVGAGI (reference sequence). The ends were cut back, 6 bases at V and 9 bases at J, with 14 bases in the middle. The CDR3 runs to 12 residues.